Following are 26 T cell receptor beta chains from one sample sequenced in a study of OX40 agonist ivuxolimab in advanced cancers. Only in-frame clones appear in the TCRdb table, and some are missing; sequencing was by immunoSEQ multiplex PCR. Among 65,000 to 85,000 clones listed, around 83% were seen once. This material consisted of CD4+ or CD8+ T cells sorted from blood, taken in a trial of the OX40 agonist ivuxolimab. The receptors were sampled from an adult with an advanced solid tumor such as melanoma, head and neck, liver or kidney cancer.

V and J are TRBV29-1 and TRBJ1-5; TRBD1 matches at 11 bases. The CDR3 totals 16 residues. V shed 4 bases, J shed 4 bases, and the junction held 9 bases outside the gene matches. Germline CDR1 and CDR2: SQVTM and ANQGSEA. CDR3 loop: CSVALTGTGGNQPQHF. The CDR3 region has the DNA TGCAGCGTTGCCCTTACAGGGACAGGGGGGAATCAGCCCCAGCATTTT. The entire variable domain, with the rest obtained from reference TRBV29-1 and TRBJ1-5, is as follows: SAVISQKPSRDICQRGTSLTIQCQVDSQVTMMFWYRQQPGQSLTLIATANQGSEATYESGFVIDKFPISRPNLTFSTLTVSNMSPEDSSIYLCSVALTGTGGNQPQHFGDGTRLSIL.

V usage is TRBV9 and J usage is TRBJ1-6, with D hard to call. The CDR3 runs 12 residues. V lost 5 bases to trimming and J lost 13 bases, with 13 bases between them. Looked up from germline, CDR1 is SGDLS and CDR2 is YYNGEE. CDR3 amino acids: CASSADGRPLHF. In nucleotides, the CDR3 is TGTGCCAGCAGTGCAGACGGCCGGCCCCTCCACTTT.

The CDR3 coding sequence is TGTGCCAGCAGCTTTAGGCTAGCGGGGGGGCCGAGGGATGAGCAGTTCTTC. Protein sequence: CASSFRLAGGPRDEQFF. The chain recombines TRBV7-9 with TRBJ2-1; 12 bases are shared with TRBD2. CDR1 and CDR2 (germline): SEHNR, FQNEAQ (reference sequence). The V and J ends lost 3 bases and 8 bases, in that order; junction bases with no gene match: 11. The length of the CDR3 is 17 residues.

The rearrangement joins TRBV7-3 to TRBJ1-5; D not certain. Trimming removed 8 bases from V and 5 bases from J, with 10 bases in between. Germline CDR1 reads SGHTA; CDR2 reads FQGTGA. This CDR3 is 12 amino acids long. The CDR3 DNA follows: TGTGCCAGCCGCTCACATCATCAGCCCCAGCATTTT. It specifies CASRSHHQPQHF.

The rearrangement links TRBV4-3 to TRBJ1-1, with no clear D. Trimming stripped 0 bases from V and 7 bases from J, with 12 bases between. Per the germline V gene, CDR1 is LGHNA and CDR2 is YSLEER. The CDR3 loop spans 14 amino acids. CDR3 bases: TGCGCCAGCAGCCAAGATTGGCGGGCGGTTGAAGCTTTCTTT. Amino acids: CASSQDWRAVEAFF.

A single count supports this clone. The V call is TRBV4-3, the J call TRBJ2-1, with D uncertain. The germline gives CDR1 LGHNA, CDR2 YSLEER. The V and J ends lost 2 bases and 10 bases respectively, with 15 bases between them. This CDR3 region has 14 residues. CDR3 nucleotide sequence: TGCGCCAGCAGCCAAAAGATAGGCGCCGACGAGCAGTTCTTC. This sequence encodes CASSQKIGADEQFF.

The chain recombines TRBV28 with TRBJ2-7; D call uncertain. The CDR3 length is 13 residues. V lost 7 bases, J lost 0 bases, and 10 bases lay in between. CDR1 and CDR2 from the germline V gene are MDHEN and SYDVKM. CDR3 loop: CASNSPVSYEQYF. For the CDR3, the DNA is TGTGCCAGCAACTCCCCGGTCTCCTACGAGCAGTACTTC.

This rearrangement joins TRBV9 to TRBJ1-2; the D gene is possibly TRBD1 (5 bases). This CDR3 spans 14 amino acids. V was trimmed by 4 bases and J by 7 bases, leaving 17 bases between them. CDR1 SGDLS and CDR2 YYNGEE come from the germline V gene. The CDR3 DNA sequence: TGTGCCAGCAGCACCCACCTGGGGACGAGTGGCTACACCTTC. Translating it yields CASSTHLGTSGYTF.

V is TRBV21-1 and J is TRBJ2-5. TRBV21-1 is labeled a pseudogene. This CDR3 comprises 15 residues. CDR3 amino acids: CASEKTGALEETQYF. The CDR3, as DNA: TGTGCCAGCGAAAAGACCGGGGCCCTAGAGGAGACCCAGTACTTC.

The V and J genes are TRBV6-1 and TRBJ1-2; D is unclear. V lost 5 bases to trimming and J lost 3 bases, with 13 bases between them. The CDR3 has 14 amino acids. The V gene's germline CDR1 is MNHNS and CDR2 SASEGT. The DNA of the CDR3 is TGTGCCAGCAGTCCTAGATCTAAGGACTATGGCTACACCTTC. Protein product: CASSPRSKDYGYTF.

The CDR3 protein is CASSLRSGEGNEQFF. The CDR3 nucleotides are TGTGCCAGCAGCTTAAGGAGTGGGGAGGGGAATGAGCAGTTCTTC. This chain connects TRBV7-9 to TRBJ2-1; 7 bases map to TRBD2. J was trimmed by 7 bases and V by 2 bases; bases with no gene match: 8. Germline V CDR1 and CDR2: SEHNR, FQNEAQ (reference sequence). The CDR3 runs to 15 residues.

This chain links TRBV4-1 with TRBJ2-5; D may be TRBD2 (5 bases). V lost 1 base, J lost 1 base, and 10 bases lay in between. Germline assignment: CDR1 MGHRA and CDR2 YSYEKL. The CDR3 has 15 residues. The CDR3 DNA reads TGCGCCAGCAGCCAAGTAGGGCTAGCCCAAGAGACCCAGTACTTC. Translated: CASSQVGLAQETQYF.

This clone was seen a handful of times. The chain employs TRBV28 and TRBJ1-2; a possible D gene is TRBD1 (6 bases). This CDR3 region has 15 residues. Trimming left V 6 bases short and J 8 bases short, with 22 bases between. Germline V gene lookup returns CDR1 MDHEN and CDR2 SYDVKM. This chain's CDR3 is CASRDRGARSEGYTF. The CDR3 nucleotides read TGTGCCAGCAGAGACCGGGGGGCGCGGAGTGAGGGCTACACCTTC.

This chain links TRBV11-2 with TRBJ2-5; D perhaps matches TRBD2 (5 bases). This CDR3 is built from 15 residues. Trimming removed 3 bases from V and 5 bases from J, with 16 bases in between. Germline CDR1 is SGHAT and CDR2 is FQNNGV. CDR3 region: CASSFGGGQTETQYF. Written as DNA, the CDR3 is TGTGCCAGCAGCTTTGGAGGTGGGCAAACGGAGACCCAGTACTTC.

J is TRBJ1-5 and V is TRBV30, with TRBD1 identical over 10 bases. Unmatched junction bases numbered 1, after V lost 1 base and J lost 4 bases. Germline V lookup: CDR1 GTSNPN, CDR2 SVGIG (reference sequence). This CDR3 contains 14 residues. The CDR3 is CAWSADRGNQPQHF. The CDR3, as DNA: TGTGCCTGGAGTGCGGACAGGGGGAATCAGCCCCAGCATTTT.

The count of this clone is one. The chain combines TRBV10-3 with TRBJ2-7; D is uncertain. Germline V gene data show CDR1 as ENHRY and CDR2 as SYGVKD. Trimming left V 8 bases short and J 0 bases short, with 11 bases between. The CDR3 contains 13 residues. The CDR3 loop reads CAISDTPSYEQYF. CDR3 bases: TGTGCCATCTCAGACACACCCTCCTACGAGCAGTACTTC.

V gene TRBV4-1 combines with J gene TRBJ2-1; TRBD2 agrees at 8 bases. CDR3 length: 15 amino acids. V lost 4 bases, J lost 7 bases, and 9 bases stayed unmatched. Looked up from germline, CDR1 is MGHRA and CDR2 is YSYEKL. The CDR3 nucleotides read TGCGCCAGCAGCCCCGCACGGGGGGGTCTGAATGAGCAGTTCTTC. It translates to CASSPARGGLNEQFF.

The gene calls are TRBV28 and TRBJ2-7, with D uncertain. V was pared by 2 bases and J by 6 bases, with 11 bases between. Germline CDR1 reads MDHEN; CDR2 reads SYDVKM. The CDR3 is 13 residues long. DNA for the CDR3: TGTGCCAGCAGTTTACGCGCCCGACTCGAGCAGTACTTC. Translation: CASSLRARLEQYF.

V usage is TRBV29-1 and J usage is TRBJ1-1; D not certain. V gave up 4 bases and J gave up 0 bases, with 9 bases separating them. The CDR3 consists of 13 residues. Per the germline V gene, CDR1 is SQVTM and CDR2 is ANQGSEA. DNA of the CDR3: TGCAGCGTTGGGCGGCAGATGAACACTGAAGCTTTCTTT. Translated: CSVGRQMNTEAFF.

V gene TRBV6-6 combines with J gene TRBJ1-5, with 8 bases that match TRBD1. This CDR3 comprises 16 residues. With 6 bases clipped from V and 1 base from J, the junction kept 8 bases outside the gene matches. Germline CDR1 reads MNHNY; CDR2 reads SVGAGI (reference sequence). This chain's CDR3 is CASSPTGGGSNQPQHF. In DNA form, the CDR3 reads TGTGCCAGCAGCCCCACAGGGGGTGGAAGCAATCAGCCCCAGCATTTT.

The table lists this clone with a count of one. The chain uses TRBV14 and TRBJ2-7, with a possible D match to TRBD1 (6 bases). This CDR3 contains 15 residues. CDR1 and CDR2 (germline): SGHDN, FVKESK. V gave up 1 base and J gave up 1 base, with 11 bases separating them. CDR3 coding DNA: TGTGCCAGCAGCCAAGGACAGGACGCGTCCTACGAGCAGTACTTC. Protein sequence: CASSQGQDASYEQYF.

V usage is TRBV2 and J usage is TRBJ1-4, with no clear D. With 4 bases removed from V and 0 bases from J, the gap between germline ends came to 12 bases. The CDR3 is 16 residues long. The V gene's germline CDR1 is SNHLY and CDR2 FYNNEI. In nucleotides, the CDR3 is TGTGCCAGCAGTGGCAGTTCTTCCTCAACTAATGAAAAACTGTTTTTT. Translation: CASSGSSSSTNEKLFF.

The chain employs TRBV29-1 and TRBJ2-7, with 7 bases that match TRBD1. Losses at the gene ends were 8 bases for V and 1 base for J; bases not matched to a gene: 8. This CDR3 spans 13 amino acids. CDR1 is SQVTM and CDR2 is ANQGSEA in the germline V gene. CDR3 amino acids: CSLRETGSYEQYF. As DNA, the CDR3 is TGCAGCCTGAGGGAGACAGGGTCCTACGAGCAGTACTTC.

The CDR3 sequence is CASSGQGSTNEKLFF. The CDR3 DNA follows: TGTGCCAGCAGTGGTCAGGGGTCCACTAATGAAAAACTGTTTTTT. The chain couples TRBV6-1 to TRBJ1-4, with D possibly TRBD1 on 6 matching bases. Between the trimmed V and J ends, which lost 4 bases and 2 bases, there was a span of 11 bases. Germline V gene lookup returns CDR1 MNHNS and CDR2 SASEGT. The CDR3 contains 15 residues.

V usage is TRBV11-2 and J usage is TRBJ1-1; 9 bases match TRBD1. V lost 5 bases and J lost 4; bases outside the gene matches: 8. This CDR3 has 15 amino acids. Germline loops: CDR1 SGHAT, CDR2 FQNNGV. CDR3 protein: CASSLPGTGTTEAFF. The CDR3 DNA is TGTGCCAGCAGCCTCCCGGGGACAGGGACCACTGAAGCTTTCTTT.

V is TRBV5-1 and J is TRBJ2-7, with 9 bases aligning to TRBD2. J lost 5 bases, V lost 2 bases, and 5 bases had no gene match. Germline V gene data show CDR1 as SGHRS and CDR2 as YFSETQ. The CDR3 consists of 14 residues. CDR3 sequence: CASSLGRGGHEQYF. CDR3 bases: TGCGCCAGCAGCTTAGGGCGGGGGGGCCACGAGCAGTACTTC.